Shown below are 14 T cell receptor beta chains from a single sample sequenced in a study of cytomegalovirus exposure and HLA in healthy donors. Amplification used 60 Vbeta primers and 13 Jbeta primers. Clones were sequenced by immunoSEQ multiplex PCR, and TCRdb holds only the in-frame ones, with some missing. The sample yields about 250,000 clones, 85% seen once. Sequenced material: PBMCs. The receptors derive from a girl aged 2 to 10 in good health and CMV-seronegative.

The chain links TRBV28 to TRBJ2-7, with 9 nucleotides matching TRBD1. The ends lost 10 bases at V and 1 base at J; junction bases unmatched: 8. Germline CDR1 and CDR2: MDHEN and SYDVKM. The CDR3 covers 14 residues. In nucleotides, the CDR3 is TGTGCCACCATCGGACAGGGGAAATCCTACGAGCAGTACTTC. It is translated as CATIGQGKSYEQYF.

V usage is TRBV5-4 and J usage is TRBJ1-2, with 7 bases matching TRBD1. V shed 1 base, J shed 1 base, and the junction held 1 base outside the gene matches. The germline V gene encodes CDR1 SGHNT and CDR2 YYREEE (reference sequence). The CDR3 is 14 residues long. DNA of the CDR3: TGTGCCAGCAGCTTGACAGGGGATAACTATGGCTACACCTTC. It translates to CASSLTGDNYGYTF.

CDR3 in amino acids: CASKRGQYAIYTF. CDR3 in DNA: TGTGCCAGCAAGAGAGGGCAGTATGCAATCTACACCTTC. The V gene is TRBV6-5, the J gene TRBJ1-2; D gene ambiguous. Trimming pared 7 bases from V and 10 bases from J, leaving 19 bases between. Germline CDR1 MNHEY, CDR2 SVGAGI. This CDR3 contains 13 residues.

This clone was found a few times. The V gene is TRBV6-1, the J gene TRBJ2-2; possibly TRBD2 for D (5 bases). Trimming removed 7 bases from V and 4 bases from J, with 10 bases in between. This CDR3 comprises 13 residues. CDR1 is MNHNS, CDR2 SASEGT, per germline. CDR3 loop: CASTQRSTGELFF. CDR3 nucleotide sequence: TGTGCCAGCACCCAGCGGTCCACCGGGGAGCTGTTTTTT.

The chain carries TRBV11-3 and TRBJ2-2; D is uncertain. This CDR3 is built from 14 residues. The germline V gene encodes CDR1 SGHNT and CDR2 YENEEA. Trimming stripped 5 bases from V and 6 bases from J, with 13 bases between. In nucleotides, the CDR3 is TGTGCCAGCAGCCCGCAGGAACACGCCGGGGAGCTGTTTTTT. Translation gives CASSPQEHAGELFF. The whole variable domain, remainder taken from reference TRBV11-3 and TRBJ2-2, is EAGVVQSPRYKIIEKKQPVAFWCNPISGHNTLYWYLQNLGQGPELLIRYENEEAVDDSQLPKDRFSAERLKGVDSTLKIQPAELGDSAVYLCASSPQEHAGELFFGEGSRLTVL.

The chain couples TRBV7-3 to TRBJ2-7; D ambiguous. The CDR3 has 9 residues. V was pared by 2 bases and J by 11 bases, with 4 bases between. CDR1 SGHTA and CDR2 FQGTGA come from the germline V gene. The CDR3 region has the DNA TGTGCCAGCAGCTTAGGAGAGTACTTC. It translates to CASSLGEYF.

This chain joins TRBV5-4 and TRBJ2-2; 10 positions agree with TRBD1. Per germline, CDR1 SGHNT and CDR2 YYREEE (reference sequence). V lost 4 bases, J lost 3 bases, and 3 bases stayed unmatched. The CDR3 consists of 15 residues. CDR3 region: CASSAGTGDTGELFF. The CDR3 nucleotides are TGTGCCAGCAGCGCCGGGACAGGGGACACCGGGGAGCTGTTTTTT.

This chain links TRBV5-4 with TRBJ2-1; 10 positions agree with TRBD2. The CDR3 length is 17 residues. Losses at the gene ends were 0 bases for V and 2 bases for J; bases not matched to a gene: 5. The germline gives CDR1 SGHNT, CDR2 YYREEE (reference sequence). The CDR3 DNA reads TGTGCCAGCAGCTTGGGGCTGAGCGGGGGGGCCTACAATGAGCAGTTCTTC. Its translation is CASSLGLSGGAYNEQFF.

This clone occurred once. The chain carries TRBV11-3 and TRBJ1-3; 7 nucleotides line up with TRBD1. Germline V gives CDR1 SGHNT, CDR2 YENEEA. Trimming removed 0 bases from V and 2 bases from J; junction bases left unmatched: 4. The CDR3 runs to 16 residues. For the CDR3, the DNA is TGTGCCAGCAGCTTAGACAGGGGGAAGACTGGAAACACCATATATTTT. Translating it yields CASSLDRGKTGNTIYF.

The chain has TRBV27 and TRBJ2-7, with a possible D match to TRBD1 (5 bases). Germline values: CDR1 MNHEY, CDR2 SMNVEV (reference sequence). Trimming removed 5 bases at V and 4 bases at J, with 12 bases between. This CDR3 contains 13 residues. The chain's CDR3 is CASSESRGYEQYF. The CDR3 DNA follows: TGTGCCAGCAGTGAATCAAGGGGTTACGAGCAGTACTTC.

The V and J genes are TRBV6-1 and TRBJ1-2; D is uncertain. V was cut by 1 base and J by 3 bases, with 6 bases left in between. Germline CDR1 reads MNHNS; CDR2 reads SASEGT. This CDR3 is 13 amino acids long. The DNA for the CDR3 is TGTGCCAGCAGTGAAGGACAATACTATGGCTACACCTTC. It translates to CASSEGQYYGYTF.

The rearrangement links TRBV4-1 to TRBJ2-7; 8 bases are shared with TRBD2. This CDR3 region has 17 residues. Looked up from germline, CDR1 is MGHRA and CDR2 is YSYEKL. Trimming cost V 0 bases and J 5 bases; bases outside gene matches: 12. CDR3 DNA: TGCGCCAGCAGCCAAGAGTGGGTAGCGGGACCTCCCCACGAGCAGTACTTC. It translates to CASSQEWVAGPPHEQYF.

The chain joins TRBV5-1 to TRBJ1-6, with 7 bases lining up with TRBD1. Trimming took 4 bases from V and 4 from J; bases not matched to a gene: 11. This CDR3 has 17 residues. Germline-derived CDR1 and CDR2 are SGHRS and YFSETQ. The DNA for the CDR3 is TGCGCCAGCAGCCTAAGATCTCCGGGACAGTATAATTCACCCCTCCACTTT. Its translation is CASSLRSPGQYNSPLHF.

V gene TRBV10-1 combines with J gene TRBJ2-7; 8 bases align to TRBD1. The length of the CDR3 is 14 residues. J was trimmed by 7 bases and V by 3 bases; bases with no gene match: 8. Germline V CDR1 and CDR2: WNHNN, SYGVQD (reference sequence). The CDR3 region has the DNA TGCGCCAGCAGTGAAGCCGGGACAGGAGGGGAGCAGTACTTC. Translation gives CASSEAGTGGEQYF.